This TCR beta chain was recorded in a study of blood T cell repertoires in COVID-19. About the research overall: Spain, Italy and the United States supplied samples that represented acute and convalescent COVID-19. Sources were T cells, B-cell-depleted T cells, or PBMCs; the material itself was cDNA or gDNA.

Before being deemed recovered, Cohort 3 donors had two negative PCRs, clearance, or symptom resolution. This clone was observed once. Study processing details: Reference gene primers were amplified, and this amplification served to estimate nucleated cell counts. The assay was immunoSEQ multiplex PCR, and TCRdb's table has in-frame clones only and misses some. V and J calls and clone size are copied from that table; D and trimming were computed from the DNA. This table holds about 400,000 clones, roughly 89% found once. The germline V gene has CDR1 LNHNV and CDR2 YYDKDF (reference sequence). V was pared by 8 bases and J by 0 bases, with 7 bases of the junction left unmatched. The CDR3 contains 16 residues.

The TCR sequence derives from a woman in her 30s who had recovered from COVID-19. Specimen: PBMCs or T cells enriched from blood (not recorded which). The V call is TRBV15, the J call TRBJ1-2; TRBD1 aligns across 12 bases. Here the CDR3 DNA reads TGTGCCACCGCCCCGGGACAGGGGGCGGCTAACTATGGCTACACCTTC. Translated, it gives CATAPGQGAANYGYTF.